This TCR beta chain was sequenced in a study of T cells in women clearing cervical HPV infection. Some clones are missing from TCRdb's copy, which holds only in-frame ones; the method was immunoSEQ multiplex PCR. The listing records fewer than 40,000 clones. Dot-blot hybridization genotyped cervical HPV amplified with MY09/MY11 PCR. The sample taken for sequencing was blood buffy coat. The receptor was isolated from a woman between 18 and 69 years old with a cervical HPV16 infection that either progressed to CIN3+ or cleared (not recorded which).

The sequenced CDR3 bases are TGCGCCAGCAAGGTAGCAGGGGTATTAGATACG. Translating it yields CASKVAGVLDT. The CDR3 in full is CASKVAGVLDTQYF. V is TRBV5-1 and J is TRBJ2-3, with a tentative D call TRBD1 (6 bases). The read falls 3 residues short of the CDR3 end, and the missing part is taken from the germline J gene. This CDR3 region has 14 residues. Looked up from germline, CDR1 is SGHRS and CDR2 is YFSETQ. V dropped 6 bases and J dropped 5 bases, with 16 bases sitting between them.